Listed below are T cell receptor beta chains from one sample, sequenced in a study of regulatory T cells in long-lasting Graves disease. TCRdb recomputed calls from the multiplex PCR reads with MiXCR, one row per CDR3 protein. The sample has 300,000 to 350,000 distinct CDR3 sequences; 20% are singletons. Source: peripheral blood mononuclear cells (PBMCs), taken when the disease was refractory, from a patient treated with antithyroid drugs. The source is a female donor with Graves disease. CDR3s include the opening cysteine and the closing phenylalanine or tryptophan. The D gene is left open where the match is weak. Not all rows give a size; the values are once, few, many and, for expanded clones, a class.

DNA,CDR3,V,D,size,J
TGTGCCAGCAGTTACGGCCAAAGCGTCGCTAGCACAGATACGCAGTATTTT,CASSYGQSVASTDTQYF,TRBV6-2/TRBV6-3,-,once,TRBJ2-3
TGTGCCATCAGTGAGGACGGTACCTCTGGGGCCAACGTCCTGACTTTC,CAISEDGTSGANVLTF,TRBV10-3,-,few,TRBJ2-6
TGTGCCAGCAGCCACCCAGGACATACCTACGAGCAGTACTTC,CASSHPGHTYEQYF,TRBV2,-,many,TRBJ2-7
TGCAGCGTTGAAGGCGGAGAGATGAACACTGAAGCTTTCTTT,CSVEGGEMNTEAFF,TRBV29-1,-,many,TRBJ1-1
TGTGCCAGCAGCTTATCCCCAGGGGAAGTCGGCTACACCTTC,CASSLSPGEVGYTF,TRBV7-9,-,-,TRBJ1-2
TGCGCCAGCAGCTCTCGGGCGACCGGGACTAGCGGAATCACCGGGGAGCTGTTTTTT,CASSSRATGTSGITGELFF,TRBV5-1,TRBD2,-,TRBJ2-2
TGTGCCAGCAGTGAGGGGACAGGGGGCCGGAACTATGGCTACACCTTC,CASSEGTGGRNYGYTF,TRBV2,TRBD1,many,TRBJ1-2
TGTGCCAGCAGCCGCGCCGGGGGGGCGAGCTCCTACGAGCAGTACTTC,CASSRAGGASSYEQYF,TRBV7-2,TRBD2,few,TRBJ2-7
TGTGCCTGGAGTCCCTCTCGGACAGGGGAAACCTTC,CAWSPSRTGETF,TRBV30,TRBD1,many,TRBJ1-2
TGTGCCAGCGGCCCCGAGCTTGGGGACCCGAATTTAGCCAAAAACATTCAGTACTTC,CASGPELGDPNLAKNIQYF,TRBV5-5,-,once,TRBJ2-4
TGTGCCAGCGGGGAGAGACAGACCTCTGGAAACACCATATATTTT,CASGERQTSGNTIYF,TRBV14,-,few,TRBJ1-3
TGTGCCAGCAGCTTGGCGGGGACCCCCCGACAAGAGACCCAGTACTTC,CASSLAGTPRQETQYF,TRBV5-5,-,-,TRBJ2-5
TGCGCCAGCACCCTTGGACAGGGATACGGGGAGCTGTTTTTT,CASTLGQGYGELFF,TRBV5-1,TRBD1,-,TRBJ2-2
TGTGCCATCAGTGAGCCAGGGGACTACACCTTC,CAISEPGDYTF,TRBV10-3,-,many,TRBJ1-2
TGCAGTGCTCCTCGACAAGGGGAAAAACTGTTTTTT,CSAPRQGEKLFF,TRBV20-1,-,many,TRBJ1-4
TGCAGTGCGTTACAGGGGGCCGGCAATCAGCCCCAGCATTTT,CSALQGAGNQPQHF,TRBV20-1,TRBD1,few,TRBJ1-5
TGCAGTGCTAGAGCGAGGGGGACTAGCGGGAGTTTGGATGAGCAGTTCTTC,CSARARGTSGSLDEQFF,TRBV20-1,TRBD2,few,TRBJ2-1
TGTGCCAGCAGCGCCACAGGGGGCTACACCTTC,CASSATGGYTF,TRBV9,-,few,TRBJ1-2
TGCGCCAGCAGCCTAGGCCGCGACGGGAGAGAGCAGTACTTC,CASSLGRDGREQYF,TRBV5-1,-,few,TRBJ2-7
TGTGCCTGGAGTGTGACACATAGCAATCAGCCCCAGCATTTT,CAWSVTHSNQPQHF,TRBV30,-,-,TRBJ1-5